Each of the 17 T cell receptor beta chains below was sequenced from the same sample in a study of T cells after yellow fever vaccination. TCRdb re-called the 5' RACE reads with MiXCR, one entry per CDR3 protein. The sample includes about 320,000 distinct CDR3 sequences, around 4.5% seen only once; the top ten take roughly 21%. Material: PBMCs, obtained 15 days after the yellow fever booster vaccination. The receptors here all came from a man younger than 30 who received the YFV17D yellow fever vaccine.

This clonotype has only a few counts. The rearrangement joins TRBV9 to TRBJ1-1, with D possibly matching TRBD1 (6 bases). Germline CDR1 SGDLS, CDR2 YYNGEE. Trimming stripped 4 bases from V and 1 base from J, with 11 bases between. CDR3 size: 14 residues. CDR3 residues: CASSLGHKNTEAFF. For the CDR3, the DNA is TGTGCCAGCAGCCTGGGACACAAGAACACTGAAGCTTTCTTT.

This clonotype was detected only a few times. This chain links TRBV30 with TRBJ2-5; D remains ambiguous. Germline lookup yields CDR1 GTSNPN and CDR2 SVGIG (reference sequence). This CDR3 contains 13 residues. V was cut by 1 base and J by 1 base, with 7 bases left in between. The DNA of the CDR3 is TGTGCCTGGAGTGCTGGAAGCCAAGAGACCCAGTACTTC. Amino acids: CAWSAGSQETQYF.

This clonotype was counted between two and nine times. The V call is TRBV12-3 or TRBV12-4, the J call TRBJ1-5, with 8 bases fitting TRBD1. Germline trimming cut 2 bases from V and 4 bases from J; bases unmatched to any gene: 4. The CDR3 contains 15 residues. The CDR3 DNA follows: TGTGCCAGCAGTTTATTCGACAGGGGTAATCAGCCCCAGCATTTT. Encoded protein: CASSLFDRGNQPQHF.

This clonotype was detected many times. The chain is built from TRBV12-3 or TRBV12-4 and TRBJ1-1, with D maybe TRBD1 (6 bases). The ends were cut back, 2 bases at V and 7 bases at J, with 8 bases in the middle. The CDR3 is 12 residues long. CDR3 in amino acids: CASSLWGLEAFF. Written as DNA, the CDR3 is TGTGCCAGCAGTTTATGGGGGCTTGAAGCTTTCTTT.

A few counts support this clonotype. The chain is built from TRBV7-9 and TRBJ2-1; the match to TRBD2 covers 9 bases. The CDR3 runs 17 residues. Germline lookup yields CDR1 SEHNR and CDR2 FQNEAQ (reference sequence). After removal of 5 bases from V and 0 bases from J, the junction contained 8 bases not matched to a gene. The CDR3 sequence is CASSTTSGTSSYNEQFF. The CDR3, as DNA: TGTGCCAGCAGCACGACTAGCGGAACGTCCTCCTACAATGAGCAGTTCTTC.

This clonotype showed up many times. V is TRBV5-1 and J is TRBJ1-2; D unresolved. The V and J ends lost 0 bases and 6 bases respectively, with 21 bases between them. Germline CDR1 SGHRS, CDR2 YFSETQ. The CDR3 is made up of 17 amino acids. The DNA of the CDR3 is TGCGCCAGCAGCTTGGCTGTTCGGGTATCGTCTATCGATGGCTACACCTTC. Translation: CASSLAVRVSSIDGYTF.

A few counts support this clonotype. The chain is built from TRBV3-1 and TRBJ2-3; D perhaps matches TRBD2 (5 bases). Germline V CDR1 and CDR2: LGHDT, YNNKEL (reference sequence). V dropped 0 bases and J dropped 7 bases, with 8 bases sitting between them. This CDR3 is built from 13 residues. This chain's CDR3 is CASSQDGLYTQYF. CDR3 in DNA: TGTGCCAGCAGCCAAGATGGACTCTATACGCAGTATTTT.

The gene calls are TRBV5-1 and TRBJ1-4, with D possibly matching TRBD1 (5 bases). CDR1 and CDR2 from the germline V gene are SGHRS and YFSETQ. V was shortened by 0 bases and J by 3 bases, with 9 bases between the two germline ends. The CDR3 runs to 15 residues. The CDR3 nucleotides are TGCGCCAGCAGCTTGGTACCGGGGCCTAATGAAAAACTGTTTTTT. Translation: CASSLVPGPNEKLFF. Using reference TRBV5-1 and TRBJ1-4 for the parts outside the CDR3, the full variable domain is KAGVTQTPRYLIKTRGQQVTLSCSPISGHRSVSWYQQTPGQGLQFLFEYFSETQRNKGNFPGRFSGRQFSNSRSEMNVSTLELGDSALYLCASSLVPGPNEKLFFGSGTQLSVL.

There are a few counts of this clonotype. V usage is TRBV7-9 and J usage is TRBJ2-2; 10 bases are shared with TRBD2. The length of the CDR3 is 16 residues. With V trimmed by 5 bases and J by 4 bases, 7 bases remained unmatched. Per germline, CDR1 SEHNR and CDR2 FQNEAQ (reference sequence). CDR3 residues: CASSPGLAASTGELFF. CDR3 nucleotide sequence: TGTGCCAGCAGCCCCGGACTAGCGGCTTCCACCGGGGAGCTGTTTTTT.

The chain carries TRBV6-5 and TRBJ2-1; D is unresolved. Germline V gene data show CDR1 as MNHEY and CDR2 as SVGAGI. CDR3 length equals 12 residues. Trimming stripped 0 bases from V and 10 bases from J, with 7 bases between. This chain's CDR3 is CASSYSGKEQFF. Written as DNA, the CDR3 is TGTGCCAGCAGTTACTCGGGCAAGGAGCAGTTCTTC.

There are a few counts of this clonotype. J is TRBJ1-3 and V is TRBV6-5; TRBD1 matches 8 bases. The CDR3 sequence is 15 residues long. Trimming cost V 1 base and J 2 bases; bases outside gene matches: 1. Germline V gene sequence: CDR1 MNHEY, CDR2 SVGAGI. CDR3 DNA: TGTGCCAGCAGTTACTGGACAGGGCCTGGAAACACCATATATTTT. Its translation: CASSYWTGPGNTIYF.

This clonotype appeared many times. The chain is built from TRBV5-4 and TRBJ2-7, with TRBD1 matching 7 bases. The CDR3 is 16 residues long. Looked up from germline, CDR1 is SGHNT and CDR2 is YYREEE (reference sequence). The trim removed 0 bases at V and 5 bases at J, leaving 11 bases unmatched. The chain's CDR3 is CASSLARDSQVNEQYF. CDR3 nucleotides: TGTGCCAGCAGCTTGGCCCGGGACAGTCAGGTTAACGAGCAGTACTTC. Combining the CDR3 with reference TRBV5-4 and TRBJ2-7 gives the whole variable domain ETGVTQSPTHLIKTRGQQVTLRCSSQSGHNTVSWYQQALGQGPQFIFQYYREEENGRGNFPPRFSGLQFPNYSSELNVNALELDDSALYLCASSLARDSQVNEQYFGPGTRLTVT.

This clonotype was seen repeatedly, ten times or more. CDR3 DNA: TGTGCCAGCAGCTTGTGGGCAGCCTTTAGCAATCAGCCCCAGCATTTT. It is translated as CASSLWAAFSNQPQHF. The chain has TRBV5-6 and TRBJ1-5; D is ambiguous. CDR1 SGHDT and CDR2 YYEEEE come from the germline V gene. Trimming shortened V by 1 base and J by 0 bases, and 11 bases separated the two germline ends. This CDR3 is built from 16 residues.

This clonotype was seen only a few times. The chain links TRBV4-2 to TRBJ2-5; no clear D. This CDR3 region has 15 residues. CDR1 and CDR2 from the germline V gene are LGHNA and YNFKEQ. The V and J ends lost 0 bases and 3 bases respectively, with 11 bases between them. The CDR3 nucleotides are TGTGCCAGCAGCCAAGAAAGAGTGGGGAAAGAGACCCAGTACTTC. Protein sequence: CASSQERVGKETQYF.

The chain combines TRBV7-9 with TRBJ2-1; no clear D. The CDR3 covers 15 residues. The V gene's germline CDR1 is SEHNR and CDR2 FQNEAQ (reference sequence). Trimming stripped 3 bases from V and 7 bases from J, with 16 bases between. This chain's CDR3 is CASSFKVLYLNEQFF. CDR3 coding DNA: TGTGCCAGCAGCTTTAAGGTTTTATATTTGAATGAGCAGTTCTTC. Drawing the rest from reference TRBV7-9 and TRBJ2-1, the complete variable domain is DTGVSQNPRHKITKRGQNVTFRCDPISEHNRLYWYRQTLGQGPEFLTYFQNEAQLEKSRLLSDRFSAERPKGSFSTLEIQRTEQGDSAMYLCASSFKVLYLNEQFFGPGTRLTVL.

This clonotype came up many times. The rearrangement uses TRBV7-2 and TRBJ2-3; 10 bases map to TRBD2. V shed 8 bases, J shed 0 bases, and the junction held 20 bases outside the gene matches. Germline V gene sequence: CDR1 SGHTA, CDR2 FQGNSA. CDR3 length: 20 amino acids. As DNA, the CDR3 is TGTGCCAGCGGAAACATAGCGGGGGGATTTACAAGGGCTAGCACAGATACGCAGTATTTT. Its translation: CASGNIAGGFTRASTDTQYF.

This chain joins TRBV20-1 and TRBJ2-5; 7 positions match TRBD1. The CDR3 contains 13 residues. From germline, CDR1 is DFQATT and CDR2 SNEGSKA (reference sequence). After removal of 8 bases from V and 4 bases from J, the junction contained 10 bases not matched to a gene. CDR3 coding DNA: TGCAGTTGGGACAGTTTCAACCCAGAGACCCAGTACTTC. This codes for CSWDSFNPETQYF.